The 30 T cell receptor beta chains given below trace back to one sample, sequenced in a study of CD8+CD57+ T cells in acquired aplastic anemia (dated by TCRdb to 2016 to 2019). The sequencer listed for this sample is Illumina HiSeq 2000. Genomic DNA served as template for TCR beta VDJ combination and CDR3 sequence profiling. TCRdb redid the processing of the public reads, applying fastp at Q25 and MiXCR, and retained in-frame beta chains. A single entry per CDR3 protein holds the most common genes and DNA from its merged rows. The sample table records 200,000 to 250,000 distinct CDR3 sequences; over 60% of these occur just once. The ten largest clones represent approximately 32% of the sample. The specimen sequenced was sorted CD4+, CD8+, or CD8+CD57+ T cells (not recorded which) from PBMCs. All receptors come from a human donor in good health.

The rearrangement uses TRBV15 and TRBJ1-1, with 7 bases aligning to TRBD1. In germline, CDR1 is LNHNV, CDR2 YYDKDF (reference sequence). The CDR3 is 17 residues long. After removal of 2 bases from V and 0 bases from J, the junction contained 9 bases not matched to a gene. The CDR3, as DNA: TGTGCCACCAGCAGATACAGGGACAGCGACATGAACACTGAAGCTTTCTTT. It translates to CATSRYRDSDMNTEAFF.

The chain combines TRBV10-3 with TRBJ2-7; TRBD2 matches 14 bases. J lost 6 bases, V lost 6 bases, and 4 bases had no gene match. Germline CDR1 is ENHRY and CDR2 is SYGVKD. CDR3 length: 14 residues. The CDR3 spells CAISPGTSGSEQYF. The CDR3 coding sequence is TGTGCCATCAGCCCCGGGACTAGCGGGAGCGAGCAGTACTTC.

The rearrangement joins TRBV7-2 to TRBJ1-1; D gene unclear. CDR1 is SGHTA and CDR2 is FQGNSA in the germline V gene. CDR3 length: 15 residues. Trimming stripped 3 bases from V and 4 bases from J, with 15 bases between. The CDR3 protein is CASSLSAGSGTEAFF. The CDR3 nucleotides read TGTGCCAGCAGCTTGTCGGCGGGGTCAGGCACTGAAGCTTTCTTT.

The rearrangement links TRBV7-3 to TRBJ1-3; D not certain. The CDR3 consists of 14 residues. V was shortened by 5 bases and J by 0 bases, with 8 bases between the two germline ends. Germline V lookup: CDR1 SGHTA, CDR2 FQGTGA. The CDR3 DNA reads TGTGCCAGCAGCGGGTGGGACTCTGGAAACACCATATATTTT. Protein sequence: CASSGWDSGNTIYF. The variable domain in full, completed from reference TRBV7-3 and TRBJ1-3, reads GAGVSQTPSNKVTEKGKYVELRCDPISGHTALYWYRQSLGQGPEFLIYFQGTGAADDSGLPNDRFFAVRPEGSVSTLKIQRTERGDSAVYLCASSGWDSGNTIYFGEGSWLTVV.

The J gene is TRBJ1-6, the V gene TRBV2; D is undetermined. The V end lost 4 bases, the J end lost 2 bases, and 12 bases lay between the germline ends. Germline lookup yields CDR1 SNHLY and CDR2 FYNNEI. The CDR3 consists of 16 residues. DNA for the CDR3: TGTGCCAGCAGTGGTGGGGTCACACCCTATAATTCACCCCTCCACTTT. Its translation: CASSGGVTPYNSPLHF.

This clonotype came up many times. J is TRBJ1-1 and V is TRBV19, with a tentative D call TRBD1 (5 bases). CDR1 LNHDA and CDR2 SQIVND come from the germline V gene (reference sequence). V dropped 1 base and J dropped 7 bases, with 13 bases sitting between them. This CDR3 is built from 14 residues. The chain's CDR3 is CASSIAGGISEAFF. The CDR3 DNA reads TGTGCCAGTAGTATAGCGGGGGGGATTAGTGAAGCTTTCTTT. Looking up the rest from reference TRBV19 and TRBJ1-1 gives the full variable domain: DGGITQSPKYLFRKEGQNVTLSCEQNLNHDAMYWYRQDPGQGLRLIYYSQIVNDFQKGDIAEGYSVSREKKESFPLTVTSAQKNPTAFYLCASSIAGGISEAFFGQGTRLTVV.

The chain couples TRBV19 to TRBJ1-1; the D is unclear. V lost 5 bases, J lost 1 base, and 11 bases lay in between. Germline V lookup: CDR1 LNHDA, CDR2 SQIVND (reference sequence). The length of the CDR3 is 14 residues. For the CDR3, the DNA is TGTGCCAGTAGTCCGTGGACTGGGAACACTGAAGCTTTCTTT. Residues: CASSPWTGNTEAFF.

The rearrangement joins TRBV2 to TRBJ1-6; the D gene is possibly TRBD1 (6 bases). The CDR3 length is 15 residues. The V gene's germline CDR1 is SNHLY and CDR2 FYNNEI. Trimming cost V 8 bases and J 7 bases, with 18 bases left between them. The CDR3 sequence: CASEGYRDGNSPLHF. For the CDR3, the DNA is TGTGCCAGCGAGGGGTACAGGGATGGGAATTCACCCCTCCACTTT.

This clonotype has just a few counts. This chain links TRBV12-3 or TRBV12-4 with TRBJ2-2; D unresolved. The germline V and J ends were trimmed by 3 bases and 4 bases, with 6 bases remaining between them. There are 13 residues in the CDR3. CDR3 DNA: TGTGCCAGCAGTTTCCCCGGCACCGGGGAGCTGTTTTTT. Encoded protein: CASSFPGTGELFF.

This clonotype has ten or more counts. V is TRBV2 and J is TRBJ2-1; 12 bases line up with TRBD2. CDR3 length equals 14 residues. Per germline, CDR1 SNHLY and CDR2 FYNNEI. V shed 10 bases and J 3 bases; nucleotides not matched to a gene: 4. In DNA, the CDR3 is TGTGCCACCAGACTAGCGGGAGTCTACAATGAGCAGTTCTTC. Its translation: CATRLAGVYNEQFF.

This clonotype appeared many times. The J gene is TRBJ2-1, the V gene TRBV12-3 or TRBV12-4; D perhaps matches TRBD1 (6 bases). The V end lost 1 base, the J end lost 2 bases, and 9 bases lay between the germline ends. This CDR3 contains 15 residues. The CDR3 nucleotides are TGTGCCAGCAGTTTAGGTGGGGGCACCTACAATGAGCAGTTCTTC. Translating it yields CASSLGGGTYNEQFF.

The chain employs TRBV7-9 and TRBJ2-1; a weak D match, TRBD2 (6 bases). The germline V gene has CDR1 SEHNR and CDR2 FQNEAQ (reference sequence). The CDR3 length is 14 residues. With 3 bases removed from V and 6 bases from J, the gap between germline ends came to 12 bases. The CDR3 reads CASSFLGEVNEQFF. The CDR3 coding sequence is TGTGCCAGCAGCTTCCTAGGGGAGGTCAATGAGCAGTTCTTC.

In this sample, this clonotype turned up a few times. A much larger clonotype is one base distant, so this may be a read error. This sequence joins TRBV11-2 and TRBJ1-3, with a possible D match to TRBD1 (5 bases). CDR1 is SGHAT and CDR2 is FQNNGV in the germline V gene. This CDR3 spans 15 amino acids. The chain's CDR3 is CASGLGPGEGNTIYF. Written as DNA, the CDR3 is TGTGCCAGCGGCTTAGGACCGGGGGAAGGAAACACCATATATTTT.

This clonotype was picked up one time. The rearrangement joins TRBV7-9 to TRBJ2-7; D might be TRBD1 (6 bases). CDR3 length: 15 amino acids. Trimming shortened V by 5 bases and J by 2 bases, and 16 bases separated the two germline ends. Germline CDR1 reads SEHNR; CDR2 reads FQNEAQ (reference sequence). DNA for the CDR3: TGTGCCAGCAGCCCCCCCAGGGGCAATACCTACGAGCAGTACTTC. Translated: CASSPPRGNTYEQYF.

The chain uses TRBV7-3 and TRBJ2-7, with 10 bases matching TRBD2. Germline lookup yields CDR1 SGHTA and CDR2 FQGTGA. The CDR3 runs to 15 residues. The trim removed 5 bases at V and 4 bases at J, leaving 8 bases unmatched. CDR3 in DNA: TGTGCCAGCAGCGAACTAGCGGGATACCGGTACGAGCAGTACTTC. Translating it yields CASSELAGYRYEQYF.

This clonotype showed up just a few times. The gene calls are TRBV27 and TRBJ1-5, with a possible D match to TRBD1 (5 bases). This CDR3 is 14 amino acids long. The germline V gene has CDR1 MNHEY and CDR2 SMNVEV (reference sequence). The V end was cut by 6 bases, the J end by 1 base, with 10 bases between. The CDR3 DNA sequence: TGTGCCAGCAGCCACCGGGACAGCAATCAGCCCCAGCATTTT. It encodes CASSHRDSNQPQHF.

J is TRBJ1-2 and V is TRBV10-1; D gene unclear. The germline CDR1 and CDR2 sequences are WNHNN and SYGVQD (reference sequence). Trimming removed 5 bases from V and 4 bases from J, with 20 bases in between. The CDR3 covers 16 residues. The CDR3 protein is CASSPPQRFRSYGYTF. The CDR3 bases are TGCGCCAGCAGTCCGCCACAGAGATTCCGATCCTATGGCTACACCTTC.

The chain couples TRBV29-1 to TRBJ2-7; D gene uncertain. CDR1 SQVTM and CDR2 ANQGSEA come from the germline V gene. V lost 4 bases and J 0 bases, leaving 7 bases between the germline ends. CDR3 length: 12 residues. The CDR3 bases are TGCAGCGTTGGGGTCAGCTCCTACGAGCAGTACTTC. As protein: CSVGVSSYEQYF.

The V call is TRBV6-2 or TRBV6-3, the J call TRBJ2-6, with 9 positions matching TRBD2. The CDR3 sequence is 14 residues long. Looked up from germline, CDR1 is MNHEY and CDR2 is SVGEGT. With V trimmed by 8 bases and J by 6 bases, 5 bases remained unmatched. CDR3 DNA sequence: TGTGCCAGCGGGGCGGGACTAGCGGCCAACGTCCTGACTTTC. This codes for CASGAGLAANVLTF.

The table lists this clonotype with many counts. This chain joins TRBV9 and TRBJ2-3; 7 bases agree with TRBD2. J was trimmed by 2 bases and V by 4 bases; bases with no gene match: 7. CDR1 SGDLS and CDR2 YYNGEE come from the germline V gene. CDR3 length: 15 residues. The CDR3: CASSPSGSDTDTQYF. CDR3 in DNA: TGTGCCAGCAGCCCTAGCGGATCGGACACAGATACGCAGTATTTT. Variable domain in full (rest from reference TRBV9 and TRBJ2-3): DSGVTQTPKHLITATGQRVTLRCSPRSGDLSVYWYQQSLDQGLQFLIQYYNGEERAKGNILERFSAQQFPDLHSELNLSSLELGDSALYFCASSPSGSDTDTQYFGPGTRLTVL.

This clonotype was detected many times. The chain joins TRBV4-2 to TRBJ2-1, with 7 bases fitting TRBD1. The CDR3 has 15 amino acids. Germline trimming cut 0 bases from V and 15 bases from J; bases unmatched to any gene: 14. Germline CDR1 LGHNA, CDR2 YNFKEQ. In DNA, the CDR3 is TGTGCCAGCAGCCAAGATTGGGGGACCGGGGACAGTTGGTTCTTC. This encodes CASSQDWGTGDSWFF.

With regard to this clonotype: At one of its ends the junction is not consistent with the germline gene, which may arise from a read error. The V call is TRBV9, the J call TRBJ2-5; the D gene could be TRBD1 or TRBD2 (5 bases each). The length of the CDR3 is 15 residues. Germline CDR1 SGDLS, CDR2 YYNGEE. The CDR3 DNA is TGTGCCGGCAGCGAAGACGGGACCTTACAAGAAACCCAGTACTTC. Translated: CAGSEDGTLQETQYF.

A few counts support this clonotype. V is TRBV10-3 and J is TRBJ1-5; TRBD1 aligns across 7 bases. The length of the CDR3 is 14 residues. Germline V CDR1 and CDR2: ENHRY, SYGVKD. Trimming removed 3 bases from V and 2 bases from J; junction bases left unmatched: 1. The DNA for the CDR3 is TGTGCCATCAGTGATACAGGGGGCAATCAGCCCCAGCATTTT. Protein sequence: CAISDTGGNQPQHF.

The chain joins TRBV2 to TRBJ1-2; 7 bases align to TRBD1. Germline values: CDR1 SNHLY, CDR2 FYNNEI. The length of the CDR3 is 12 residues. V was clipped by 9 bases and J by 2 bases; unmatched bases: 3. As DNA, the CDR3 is TGTGCCAGAGCGACAGGGAACTATGGCTACACCTTC. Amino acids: CARATGNYGYTF.

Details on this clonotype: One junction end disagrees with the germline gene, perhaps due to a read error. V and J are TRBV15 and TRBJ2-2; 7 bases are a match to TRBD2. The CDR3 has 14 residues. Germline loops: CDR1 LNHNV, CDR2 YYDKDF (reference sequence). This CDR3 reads CATTNGEGTGEPFF. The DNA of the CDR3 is TGTGCCACCACCAATGGGGAGGGTACCGGGGAGCCGTTTTTT.

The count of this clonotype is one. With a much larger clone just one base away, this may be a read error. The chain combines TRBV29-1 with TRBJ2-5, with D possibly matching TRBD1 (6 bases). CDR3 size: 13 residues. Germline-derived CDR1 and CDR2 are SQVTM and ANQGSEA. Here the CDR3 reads CSVNIRGQETQCF. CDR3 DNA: TGCAGCGTTAACATAAGGGGACAAGAGACCCAGTGCTTC. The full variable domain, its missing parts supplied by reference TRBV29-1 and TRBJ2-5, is SAVISQKPSRDICQRGTSLTIQCQVDSQVTMMFWYRQQPGQSLTLIATANQGSEATYESGFVIDKFPISRPNLTFSTLTVSNMSPEDSSIYLCSVNIRGQETQCFGPGTRLLVL.

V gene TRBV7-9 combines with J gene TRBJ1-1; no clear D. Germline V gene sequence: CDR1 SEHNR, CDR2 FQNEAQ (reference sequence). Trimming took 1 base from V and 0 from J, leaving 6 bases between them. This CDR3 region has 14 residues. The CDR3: CASSLDPVNTEAFF. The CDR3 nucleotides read TGTGCCAGCAGCTTAGATCCCGTGAACACTGAAGCTTTCTTT.

CDR3: CSAPGQSAYEQYF. Here the CDR3 DNA reads TGCAGCGCACCGGGACAGAGTGCCTACGAGCAGTACTTC. The V and J genes are TRBV29-1 and TRBJ2-7; 7 nucleotides match TRBD1. The CDR3 length is 13 residues. Germline trimming cut 7 bases from V and 2 bases from J; bases unmatched to any gene: 8. Germline CDR1 reads SQVTM; CDR2 reads ANQGSEA.

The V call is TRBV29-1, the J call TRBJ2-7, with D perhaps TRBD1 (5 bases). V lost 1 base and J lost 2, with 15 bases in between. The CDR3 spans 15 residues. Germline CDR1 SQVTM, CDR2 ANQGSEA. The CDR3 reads CSVEGEGAPAYEQYF. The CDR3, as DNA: TGCAGCGTTGAAGGGGAAGGGGCGCCAGCCTACGAGCAGTACTTC.

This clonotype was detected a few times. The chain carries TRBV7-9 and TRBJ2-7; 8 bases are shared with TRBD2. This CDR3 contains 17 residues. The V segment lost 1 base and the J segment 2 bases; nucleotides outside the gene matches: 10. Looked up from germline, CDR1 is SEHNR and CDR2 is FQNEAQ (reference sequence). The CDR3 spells CASSLVARLAGPYEQYF. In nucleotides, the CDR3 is TGTGCCAGCAGCTTAGTAGCTAGGCTAGCGGGCCCCTACGAGCAGTACTTC.